This T cell receptor beta chain was identified during a study of blood T cell repertoires in COVID-19 (dated by TCRdb to 2018 to 2020). With respect to the entire study: The collaborator samples originated in the United States, Italy and Spain and spanned the acute and convalescent phases of COVID-19. Samples were obtained from the ongoing ImmuneRACE study (first 160 participants) and from 1,254 subjects provided by 6 global collaborators. A freely available public database, intended as a resource for researchers studying the immune response to SARS-CoV-2, is where the repertoires were released. Deeply sampled blood TCRbeta repertoires from subjects exposed to, actively infected with, or recovered from COVID-19 were included in the dataset. The material from the prospective study consisted of cDNA or gDNA derived from T cells, B-cell-depleted T cells, or PBMCs. HLA class I and class II types, where available, came from metadata supplied by the sample provider rather than from assay-based typing. Nearly every sample came with metadata listing a de-identified subject ID, COVID-19 status, age in years and sex.

Collaborating institutions collected whole blood in K2EDTA tubes following their own protocols. For TCRbeta analysis, collaborators shipped samples as frozen whole blood, isolated PBMCs, or DNA extracted from either of those sample types. At the junction V is shortened by 3 bases and J by 4 bases; bases outside the gene matches: 5. Reading from cysteine to phenylalanine, the CDR3 counts 14 amino acids. Left in the record is the CDR3 DNA by itself, 42 bases read in frame from the first base. CDR1 DFQATT and CDR2 SNEGSKA are derived from the germline V gene (reference sequence). Concerning this clone: This clone's antigen is unknown. The input lacks base qualities; no much larger clone sits a single base away.

Paper-wide results and their limitations: The amount of clinical and demographic metadata varied by source and participant and was provided uncurated.

TCRbeta CDR3 regions were amplified from genomic DNA using the immunoSEQ Assay, a bias-controlled multiplex PCR. For the original study's pipeline: The number of nucleated cells in each sample was estimated by amplification of reference gene primers within the assay. To quantify the absolute abundance of each unique TCRbeta CDR3 rearrangement, sequence reads were collapsed and filtered. Productive Simpson clonality was computed per sample as the square root of Simpson's diversity index over productive rearrangements. TCRdb mirrors the immuneACCESS table, restricted to in-frame sequences. Some clones are absent from its copies; in checked studies, under half trace to an unresolved V gene, and the reason for the others is unknown. Clone size and the V and J calls come from that table; the DNA yielded D and trimming. This sample gives about 94,000 clones in total; 80% to 90% of them show up just once. 4.9% of the sample is held by the ten biggest clonotypes.

Sequenced: peripheral blood. The sequence came from a woman older than 75 with acute or convalescent COVID-19. Rearrangement joined TRBV20-1 to TRBJ1-2; 10 middle bases align to TRBD1. The DNA sequence is TGCAGTGCTAGTACGACAGGGGGCCCCTATGGCTACACCTTC. Its translation is CSASTTGGPYGYTF.